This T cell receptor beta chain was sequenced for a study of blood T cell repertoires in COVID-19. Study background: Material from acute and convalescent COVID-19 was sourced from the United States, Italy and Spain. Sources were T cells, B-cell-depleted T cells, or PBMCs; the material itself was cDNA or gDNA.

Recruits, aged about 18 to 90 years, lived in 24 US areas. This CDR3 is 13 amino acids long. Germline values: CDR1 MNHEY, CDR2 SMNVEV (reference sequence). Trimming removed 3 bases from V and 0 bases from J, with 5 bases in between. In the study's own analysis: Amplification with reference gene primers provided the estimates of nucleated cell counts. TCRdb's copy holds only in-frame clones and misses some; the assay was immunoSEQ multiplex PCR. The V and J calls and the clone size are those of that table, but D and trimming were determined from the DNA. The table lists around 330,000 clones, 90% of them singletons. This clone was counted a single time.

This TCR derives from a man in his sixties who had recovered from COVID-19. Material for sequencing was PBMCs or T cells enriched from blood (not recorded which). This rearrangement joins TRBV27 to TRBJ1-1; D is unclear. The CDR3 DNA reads TGTGCCAGCAGTTTTACGGTGAACACTGAAGCTTTCTTT. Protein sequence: CASSFTVNTEAFF.